This TCR beta chain was captured by sequencing in a study of CXCR3-negative and CXCR3-positive naive CD8 T cells. The germline V gene has CDR1 DFQATT and CDR2 SNEGSKA (reference sequence). The CDR3 is 15 residues long. Libraries were UMI-labeled 5' RACE TRB cDNA. TCRdb re-called the 5' RACE reads, yielding one record per CDR3 amino acid sequence without DNA. The sample's table shows some 39,000 distinct CDR3 sequences. This clonotype originated in a human donor in good health. Some clones in this sample may be carry-over from other donors' samples. The sample was naive CXCR3- CD8+ T cells from blood. Subset defined: CD45RO-CCR7+CD27+CD95- naive CD8+ T cells lacking CXCR3 (TNR3-). This rearrangement joins TRBV20-1 to TRBJ2-7; TCRdb reports TRBD1, a call that lacks DNA to check it against. CDR3 protein: CSARGIDRGAYEQYF.